These T cell receptor beta chains were read from a single sample in a study of blood T cell repertoires in COVID-19. Produced via immunoSEQ multiplex PCR; TCRdb's table is partial and in-frame only. The sample has more than 110,000 clones, about nine tenths seen once. Sequencing used PBMCs or T cells enriched from blood (not recorded which). The source is a man aged 45 to 65 who had recovered from COVID-19. Both conserved end residues are part of each CDR3. The D gene is left open where the match is weak. Not every row has a clone size; where given, it reads once, few, many or a size class.

.	TRBV12-1	14	TRBJ1-1	.	TGTGCCAGCCGACAGACAGGTCCCCACACTGAAGCTTTCTTT	CASRQTGPHTEAFF
.	TRBV7-2	15	TRBJ2-3	TRBD2	TGTGCCAGCAGCTGGCGGGAGGGGCGCACAGATACGCAGTATTTT	CASSWREGRTDTQYF
.	TRBV7-2	15	TRBJ2-1	.	TGTGCCAGCAGCTCTCTTCGGGTAGATCGGCATGAGCAGTTCTTC	CASSSLRVDRHEQFF
.	TRBV7-9	15	TRBJ1-2	TRBD1	TGTGCCAGCAGCTTAGGCCAACAGGGGGCGACTGGCTACACCTTC	CASSLGQQGATGYTF
.	TRBV15	15	TRBJ2-2	.	TGTGCCACCAGCAGAGACCGGGAGCACACCGGGGAGCTGTTTTTT	CATSRDREHTGELFF
once	TRBV30	15	TRBJ2-7	.	TGTGCCTGGAGTGTACTCCCCACAGAAGGCGACGAGCAGTACTTC	CAWSVLPTEGDEQYF
.	TRBV4-1	15	TRBJ2-3	.	TGCGCCAGCAGCGTACAGGGTTTAGGCACAGATACGCAGTATTTT	CASSVQGLGTDTQYF
.	TRBV30	14	TRBJ2-3	.	TGTGCCTGGACCATAAATACGGGGAGCGATACGCAGTATTTT	CAWTINTGSDTQYF
.	TRBV5-1	14	TRBJ2-2	TRBD2	TGCGCCAGCATACCAGTGGCGGGGGCCGGGGAGCTGTTTTTT	CASIPVAGAGELFF
.	TRBV12-3/TRBV12-4	12	TRBJ2-1	.	TGTGCCAGCACCCCACGGGAGAATGAGCAGTTCTTC	CASTPRENEQFF
.	TRBV7-9	14	TRBJ2-4	TRBD1	TGTGCCAGCAGCTTACAGGGGGCTACAGACATTCAGTACTTC	CASSLQGATDIQYF
.	TRBV12-3/TRBV12-4	13	TRBJ1-1	TRBD1	TGTGCCAGCCGAGACAGGGGAGACACTGAAGCTTTCTTT	CASRDRGDTEAFF
.	TRBV30	15	TRBJ1-4	TRBD1	TGTGCCTGGTCCGCCCCACAGGGGGCAAGGGAAAAACTGTTTTTT	CAWSAPQGAREKLFF
.	TRBV7-2	15	TRBJ2-1	TRBD2	TGTGCCAGCAGCCCGGAGGGACTAGCGAACAATGAGCAGTTCTTC	CASSPEGLANNEQFF
.	TRBV13	15	TRBJ1-2	TRBD1	TGTGCCAGCGCGGACAGGGGAAGACGTGCCTATGGCTACACCTTC	CASADRGRRAYGYTF
.	TRBV5-1	15	TRBJ1-5	TRBD1	TGCGCCAGCAGCCGGACAGGGGGTGGCAATCAGCCCCAGCATTTT	CASSRTGGGNQPQHF
.	TRBV5-4	15	TRBJ1-3	TRBD1	TGTGCCAGCAGCCAGGACAGGGAATTTGGAAACACCATATATTTT	CASSQDREFGNTIYF
.	TRBV5-1	16	TRBJ2-1	.	TGCGCCAGCAGCTTCGGCGGGGGCCTATCCTACAATGAGCAGTTCTTC	CASSFGGGLSYNEQFF
.	TRBV25-1	14	TRBJ1-4	.	TGTGCCAGCAGTGAGGCTGGGTCGGGTGAAAAACTGTTTTTT	CASSEAGSGEKLFF
.	TRBV28	19	TRBJ2-3	TRBD1	TGTGCCAGCAGTTTATTCCCGGATCCGGGACAGGGGCCCGTTAATACGCAGTATTTT	CASSLFPDPGQGPVNTQYF
.	TRBV29-1	15	TRBJ1-1	TRBD1	TGCAGCGTTGTCAAGGGACAGCCAATGAACACTGAAGCTTTCTTT	CSVVKGQPMNTEAFF
few	TRBV4-3	19	TRBJ2-2	.	TGCGCCAGCAGCCAAGAGCCGAACCTAGGGGATTCGAACACCGGGGAGCTGTTTTTT	CASSQEPNLGDSNTGELFF
.	TRBV3-1/TRBV3-2	14	TRBJ1-2	TRBD1	TGTGCCAGCAGCCCGCGACAGGGTTATAAAGGCTACACCTTC	CASSPRQGYKGYTF
once	TRBV28	14	TRBJ1-2	.	TGTGCCAGCAGTCATCATGTCGGGGACTATGGCTACACCTTC	CASSHHVGDYGYTF
few	TRBV28	12	TRBJ2-7	.	TGTGCCAGCGTGGCGGGGACCTACGAGCAGTACTTC	CASVAGTYEQYF
.	TRBV30	15	TRBJ2-2	.	TGTGCCTGGAGTGTACGTGCACCTACGGGGGAAAAGCTGTTTTTT	CAWSVRAPTGEKLFF
.	TRBV7-2	14	TRBJ1-1	.	TGTGCCAGCAGCTTAAGCAGGGTGGGAACTGAAGCTTTCTTT	CASSLSRVGTEAFF
.	TRBV5-4	14	TRBJ2-5	TRBD1	TGTGCCAGCAGTCCACCAGGGGGCGCGGAGACCCAGTACTTC	CASSPPGGAETQYF
.	TRBV9	14	TRBJ2-5	.	TGTGCCAGCAGCGTAGCTTGGAGCCAAGAGACCCAGTACTTC	CASSVAWSQETQYF
.	TRBV20-1	10	TRBJ2-7	.	TGCAGTGCTAGCGGTAGCGAGCAGTACTTC	CSASGSEQYF
few	TRBV5-4	14	TRBJ1-2	TRBD1	TGTGCCAGCAGCTCGGGACAGGGCGGCTATGGCTACACCTTC	CASSSGQGGYGYTF
.	TRBV7-2	15	TRBJ2-7	TRBD2	TGTGCCAGCAGCGCCGGGGGGAAGCGGGAATACGAGCAGTACTTC	CASSAGGKREYEQYF
once	TRBV25-1	15	TRBJ1-6	.	TGTGCCAGCAGCTCTACAGGGAAATGGGATTCACCCCTCCACTTT	CASSSTGKWDSPLHF
.	TRBV19	13	TRBJ1-1	.	TGTGCCAGTAGCCGGACAGATAACACTGAAGCTTTCTTT	CASSRTDNTEAFF
.	TRBV7-3	12	TRBJ1-1	.	TGTGCCAGCAGCTCGGGAGGGACTGAAGCTTTCTTT	CASSSGGTEAFF
.	TRBV28	12	TRBJ1-2	.	TGTGCCAGCAGTTTCAGGGTCTATGGCTACACCTTC	CASSFRVYGYTF
.	TRBV23-1	19	TRBJ1-4	.	TGCGCCAGCAGTCATCCCCTTAGGACTTCGTTCAAGGGAAATGAAAAACTGTTTTTT	CASSHPLRTSFKGNEKLFF
.	TRBV6-2/TRBV6-3	15	TRBJ1-1	TRBD1	TGTGCCAGCAGTTACGGACAGGGCTACCACACTGAAGCTTTCTTT	CASSYGQGYHTEAFF
.	TRBV7-9	15	TRBJ1-4	TRBD1	TGTGCCAGCAGCTTAGGGACAGGGATTATTGAAAAACTGTTTTTT	CASSLGTGIIEKLFF
.	TRBV5-1	14	TRBJ2-3	TRBD1	TGCGCCAGCAGCTTTCTTACAGGGGAGAGTACGCAGTATTTT	CASSFLTGESTQYF
.	TRBV29-1	15	TRBJ2-3	TRBD1	TGCAGCGTTCACTATTTAGGACAGGGGGCAGATACGCAGTATTTT	CSVHYLGQGADTQYF
.	TRBV3-1/TRBV3-2	14	TRBJ1-3	.	TGTGCCAGCAGCCCTCAGGACATTGGAAACACCATATATTTT	CASSPQDIGNTIYF
.	TRBV7-9	16	TRBJ2-3	.	TGTGCCAGCAGCGGCGGTAGGGACTTCCTCACAGATACGCAGTATTTT	CASSGGRDFLTDTQYF
.	TRBV14	15	TRBJ2-7	TRBD1	TGTGCCAGCAGCCCGAGGGGGACAGGGGGTTACGAGCAGTACTTC	CASSPRGTGGYEQYF
.	TRBV7-9	14	TRBJ2-1	.	TGTGCCAGCAGCCCCCTAATGGGAGGAAATGGGCAGTTCTTC	CASSPLMGGNGQFF
.	TRBV29-1	14	TRBJ2-2	TRBD2	TGCAGCGTTGGAGTTAGCGGGAGCACCGGGGAGCTGTTTTTT	CSVGVSGSTGELFF
.	TRBV24-1	14	TRBJ1-5	.	TGTGCCACCAGTGATTACCTCTACAATCAGCCCCAGCATTTT	CATSDYLYNQPQHF
.	TRBV24-1	14	TRBJ2-2	.	TGTGCCACCGGGGGGTCCGGGATAAACGGGGAGCTGTTTTTT	CATGGSGINGELFF
.	TRBV7-9	14	TRBJ1-4	.	TGTGCCAGCACCCGGGGGGGCATAGGTGAAAAACTGTTTTTT	CASTRGGIGEKLFF